Shown below are 23 T cell receptor beta chains from a single sample sequenced in a study of shared clonotypes between healthy human individuals. The table came from immunoSEQ multiplex PCR; TCRdb's copy has only in-frame clones and leaves some out. The sample carries roughly 86,000 clones, 60% to 70% recorded once. The sequenced sample consisted of memory CD8+ T cells sorted from blood. This sample's subset: CD45RO+ cells pooled with CCR7-negative TemRA cells. The origin of the receptors is a young man in good health.

The chain carries TRBV4-3 and TRBJ2-1, with D maybe TRBD2 (5 bases). The germline CDR1 and CDR2 sequences are LGHNA and YSLEER. The V end lost 0 bases, the J end lost 0 bases, and 12 bases lay between the germline ends. The CDR3 is 17 residues long. This CDR3 is CASSQDLGEGSYNEQFF. As DNA, the CDR3 is TGCGCCAGCAGCCAAGACCTAGGAGAGGGCTCCTACAATGAGCAGTTCTTC.

The rearrangement uses TRBV27 and TRBJ2-7; 9 bases match TRBD1. Germline values: CDR1 MNHEY, CDR2 SMNVEV (reference sequence). The CDR3 sequence is 16 residues long. V gave up 5 bases and J gave up 0 bases; unmatched junction bases: 8. CDR3 region: CASSPGTGRSSYEQYF. The CDR3 nucleotides read TGTGCCAGCAGTCCCGGGACAGGGAGAAGCTCCTACGAGCAGTACTTC.

Here the CDR3 DNA reads TGTGCCAGCTCACCCTCCGGGACAGGGGGCGATAGGGGAAAAAAACTGTTTTTT. Translation: CASSPSGTGGDRGKKLFF. This sequence joins TRBV18 and TRBJ1-4; 12 bases match TRBD1. The CDR3 has 18 residues. V shed 3 bases and J 9 bases; nucleotides not matched to a gene: 14. CDR1 and CDR2 from the germline V gene are KGHSH and LQKENI.

The chain employs TRBV7-9 and TRBJ2-2; TRBD1 agrees at 10 bases. The germline CDR1 and CDR2 sequences are SEHNR and FQNEAQ (reference sequence). Germline trimming cut 3 bases from V and 3 bases from J; bases unmatched to any gene: 1. The CDR3 runs to 15 residues. The DNA for the CDR3 is TGTGCCAGCAGCTTTGACAGGGGGCACACCGGGGAGCTGTTTTTT. This sequence encodes CASSFDRGHTGELFF.

This chain connects TRBV9 to TRBJ1-2; tentative D call: TRBD1 (6 bases). Per the germline V gene, CDR1 is SGDLS and CDR2 is YYNGEE. V dropped 3 bases and J dropped 0 bases, with 24 bases sitting between them. The CDR3 has 19 amino acids. The CDR3 is CASSGKADRTEPTNYGYTF. CDR3 nucleotide sequence: TGTGCCAGCAGCGGAAAGGCCGACCGGACAGAACCTACTAACTATGGCTACACCTTC.

This clone was counted only a few times. The chain couples TRBV20-1 to TRBJ2-7; D unresolved. The length of the CDR3 is 11 residues. Trimming left V 5 bases short and J 2 bases short, with 7 bases between. CDR1 is DFQATT and CDR2 is SNEGSKA in the germline V gene (reference sequence). The CDR3 reads CSAPYTYEQYF. The CDR3 coding sequence is TGCAGTGCTCCCTATACCTACGAGCAGTACTTC.

V usage is TRBV6-5 and J usage is TRBJ2-1, with 9 bases that match TRBD2. The length of the CDR3 is 15 residues. Trimming at V came to 5 bases and at J to 2 bases, leaving 4 bases not matched to a gene. Germline V gene data show CDR1 as MNHEY and CDR2 as SVGAGI. CDR3: CASSQSSGTYNEQFF. CDR3 sequence (DNA): TGTGCCAGCAGTCAGTCTAGCGGGACCTACAATGAGCAGTTCTTC.

J is TRBJ2-1 and V is TRBV7-3, with D unclear. Per the germline V gene, CDR1 is SGHTA and CDR2 is FQGTGA. The CDR3 runs to 13 residues. V was pared by 2 bases and J by 7 bases, with 9 bases between. The CDR3 DNA reads TGTGCCAGCAGCTTAGTCTGGCAGAATGAGCAGTTCTTC. It translates to CASSLVWQNEQFF. Supplemented by reference TRBV7-3 and TRBJ2-1, the full variable domain reads GAGVSQTPSNKVTEKGKYVELRCDPISGHTALYWYRQSLGQGPEFLIYFQGTGAADDSGLPNDRFFAVRPEGSVSTLKIQRTERGDSAVYLCASSLVWQNEQFFGPGTRLTVL.

V usage is TRBV4-1 and J usage is TRBJ2-7; weak D call: TRBD1 (5 bases). Trimming removed 6 bases at V and 3 bases at J, with 18 bases between. This CDR3 spans 15 amino acids. Germline V lookup: CDR1 MGHRA, CDR2 YSYEKL. Here the CDR3 DNA reads TGCGCCAGCAGTCCACCCCCAGGGAAGGACTACGAGCAGTACTTC. It translates to CASSPPPGKDYEQYF.

The rearrangement uses TRBV2 and TRBJ2-1; D uncertain. The CDR3 totals 14 residues. Trimming pared 5 bases from V and 8 bases from J, leaving 16 bases between. The V gene's germline CDR1 is SNHLY and CDR2 FYNNEI. The CDR3 reads CASSSGRVVDEQFF. CDR3 in DNA: TGTGCCAGCAGTTCAGGAAGGGTCGTGGATGAGCAGTTCTTC.

The gene calls are TRBV7-9 and TRBJ1-4; no clear D. Germline lookup yields CDR1 SEHNR and CDR2 FQNEAQ (reference sequence). The length of the CDR3 is 15 residues. Trimming took 4 bases from V and 0 from J, leaving 9 bases between them. CDR3 nucleotide sequence: TGTGCCAGCAGCTACCGGTCTGCAACTAATGAAAAACTGTTTTTT. Translating gives CASSYRSATNEKLFF. Based on the CDR3 plus reference TRBV7-9 and TRBJ1-4, the full variable domain is DTGVSQNPRHKITKRGQNVTFRCDPISEHNRLYWYRQTLGQGPEFLTYFQNEAQLEKSRLLSDRFSAERPKGSFSTLEIQRTEQGDSAMYLCASSYRSATNEKLFFGSGTQLSVL.

The chain has TRBV27 and TRBJ1-5; 7 bases map to TRBD1. CDR1 and CDR2 (germline): MNHEY, SMNVEV (reference sequence). The CDR3 is 15 residues long. The ends lost 4 bases at V and 5 bases at J; junction bases unmatched: 8. CDR3 amino acids: CASSSQQGPYQPQHF. The CDR3 bases are TGTGCCAGCAGTTCCCAACAGGGGCCTTATCAGCCCCAGCATTTT.

This chain connects TRBV10-1 to TRBJ2-3, with a possible D match to TRBD2 (6 bases). Trimming removed 4 bases from V and 1 base from J, with 12 bases in between. Germline V lookup: CDR1 WNHNN, CDR2 SYGVQD (reference sequence). This CDR3 contains 15 residues. For the CDR3, the DNA is TGCGCCAGCAGTGTAGAGCGGGCCGGCACAGATACGCAGTATTTT. Translated, it gives CASSVERAGTDTQYF.

Concerning this clone itself: Other nucleotide sequences from this sample produce the same CDR3. V usage is TRBV7-9 and J usage is TRBJ1-2; D not certain. CDR3 length: 13 amino acids. Trimming left V 1 base short and J 4 bases short, with 7 bases between. The germline gives CDR1 SEHNR, CDR2 FQNEAQ (reference sequence). As DNA, the CDR3 is TGTGCCAGCAGCTTAGGGGGATCCTATGGCTACACCTTC. Translation: CASSLGGSYGYTF. Drawing the rest from reference TRBV7-9 and TRBJ1-2, the complete variable domain is DTGVSQNPRHKITKRGQNVTFRCDPISEHNRLYWYRQTLGQGPEFLTYFQNEAQLEKSRLLSDRFSAERPKGSFSTLEIQRTEQGDSAMYLCASSLGGSYGYTFGSGTRLTVV.

The chain joins TRBV4-3 to TRBJ2-4; 7 nucleotides agree with TRBD2. The germline gives CDR1 LGHNA, CDR2 YSLEER. CDR3 length: 18 residues. V was clipped by 4 bases and J by 0 bases; unmatched bases: 12. The CDR3 loop is CASSPLAGVLLAKNIQYF. For the CDR3, the DNA is TGCGCCAGCAGCCCCCTTGCGGGAGTACTTCTAGCCAAAAACATTCAGTACTTC.

The CDR3 region is CASSPKGPYEQYF. The CDR3 nucleotides are TGTGCCAGCAGCCCCAAGGGTCCTTACGAGCAGTACTTC. The V and J genes are TRBV4-2 and TRBJ2-7; D gene uncertain. Trimming stripped 4 bases from V and 4 bases from J, with 11 bases between. In germline, CDR1 is LGHNA, CDR2 YNFKEQ. CDR3 length: 13 residues.

This clone has more than one count but fewer than ten. This rearrangement joins TRBV5-6 to TRBJ2-7; D not resolved. CDR1 and CDR2 from the germline V gene are SGHDT and YYEEEE. This CDR3 contains 13 residues. V was pared by 0 bases and J by 3 bases, with 7 bases between. CDR3 region: CASSLADFYEQYF. CDR3 DNA: TGTGCCAGCAGCTTGGCTGACTTCTACGAGCAGTACTTC. Combining the CDR3 with reference TRBV5-6 and TRBJ2-7 gives the whole variable domain DAGVTQSPTHLIKTRGQQVTLRCSPKSGHDTVSWYQQALGQGPQFIFQYYEEEERQRGNFPDRFSGHQFPNYSSELNVNALLLGDSALYLCASSLADFYEQYFGPGTRLTVT.

V and J are TRBV7-9 and TRBJ2-3; perhaps TRBD2 as D (5 bases). CDR1 SEHNR and CDR2 FQNEAQ come from the germline V gene (reference sequence). V was trimmed by 8 bases and J by 2 bases, leaving 23 bases between them. This CDR3 region has 17 residues. CDR3 protein: CASGEIGEASFTDTQYF. The CDR3 DNA sequence: TGTGCCAGCGGGGAAATCGGGGAAGCGAGTTTCACAGATACGCAGTATTTT.

This clone was counted a single time. V usage is TRBV7-9 and J usage is TRBJ2-4, with a tentative D call TRBD2 (6 bases). V gave up 5 bases and J gave up 1 base, with 12 bases separating them. Germline V CDR1 and CDR2: SEHNR, FQNEAQ (reference sequence). The CDR3 runs 15 residues. The DNA of the CDR3 is TGTGCCAGCAGCACCGGCAGCGGGGCCAAAAACATTCAGTACTTC. Its protein is CASSTGSGAKNIQYF.

The chain has TRBV28 and TRBJ2-5; D possibly corresponds to TRBD2 (6 bases). V was cut by 6 bases and J by 3 bases, with 8 bases left in between. In germline, CDR1 is MDHEN, CDR2 SYDVKM. The CDR3 extends over 12 amino acids. The CDR3 DNA follows: TGTGCCAGCAGCCCGGGGGAAGAGACCCAGTACTTC. Its translation is CASSPGEETQYF.

The V gene is TRBV18, the J gene TRBJ2-2; D is possibly TRBD1 (6 bases). The CDR3 loop spans 14 amino acids. Germline V gene data show CDR1 as KGHSH and CDR2 as LQKENI. V was shortened by 3 bases and J by 2 bases, with 7 bases between the two germline ends. The CDR3 region is CASSPGQNTGELFF. CDR3 nucleotides: TGTGCCAGCTCACCGGGACAAAACACCGGGGAGCTGTTTTTT.

The CDR3 DNA sequence: TGTGCCAGCAGCTTATCTGCAGGGAACTCTGGAAACACCATATATTTT. Its protein product is CASSLSAGNSGNTIYF. The V gene is TRBV7-2, the J gene TRBJ1-3, with a possible D match to TRBD1 (5 bases). Germline CDR1 SGHTA, CDR2 FQGNSA. The CDR3 has 16 amino acids. V lost 2 bases, J lost 0 bases, and 11 bases lay in between.

CDR3 sequence: CASSLRGGEQPQHF. CDR3 nucleotide sequence: TGTGCCAGCAGCCTCCGAGGGGGCGAACAGCCCCAGCATTTT. V and J are TRBV7-9 and TRBJ1-5, with TRBD1 matching 7 bases. The CDR3 is made up of 14 amino acids. The germline gives CDR1 SEHNR, CDR2 FQNEAQ (reference sequence). The J segment lost 7 bases and the V segment lost 5 bases, leaving 8 bases of the junction unmatched.